The 19 T cell receptor beta chains presented below share a single source sample, sequenced in a study of CD8 T cells in ankylosing spondylitis. Findings and limits, study-wide: Ankylosing spondylitis blood appeared to carry a characteristic TCR beta motif of roughly eight highly homologous variants.

The antigens for these receptors are not known. TCRdb itself ran the 5' RACE reads through MiXCR, one entry per CDR3 protein. The repertoire holds approximately 400,000 distinct CDR3 sequences, with more than 25% as singletons. Material for sequencing was blood, either unsorted or a sorted T cell fraction (not recorded which). Receptor source: a male donor with ankylosing spondylitis.

The gene calls are TRBV7-9 and TRBJ2-7; 7 nucleotides agree with TRBD1. This CDR3 region has 14 residues. Germline CDR1 reads SEHNR; CDR2 reads FQNEAQ (reference sequence). Unmatched junction bases numbered 5, after V lost 5 bases and J lost 1 base. The CDR3 is CASSPDRESYEQYF. The CDR3 region has the DNA TGTGCCAGCAGCCCTGACAGGGAATCCTACGAGCAGTACTTC.

This clonotype was found a few times. The chain recombines TRBV24-1 with TRBJ2-1, with TRBD2 matching over 10 bases. CDR1 is KGHDR and CDR2 is SFDVKD in the germline V gene. CDR3 length equals 16 residues. V trimming: 2 bases; J trimming: 8 bases; junction bases outside the gene matches: 8. CDR3 coding DNA: TGTGCCACCAGTGATTCGCTAGCGGGAGCAGGCGATGAGCAGTTCTTC. It is translated as CATSDSLAGAGDEQFF.

In its sample, this clonotype was seen a few times. The chain joins TRBV5-1 to TRBJ2-1; no clear D. The CDR3 sequence is 13 residues long. The V gene lost 0 bases and the J gene lost 7 bases, with 8 bases spanning the gap. The germline V gene encodes CDR1 SGHRS and CDR2 YFSETQ. CDR3 sequence: CASSLEGSNEQFF. The CDR3 nucleotides are TGCGCCAGCAGCTTGGAGGGATCTAATGAGCAGTTCTTC. The full variable domain, rest sourced from reference TRBV5-1 and TRBJ2-1, is KAGVTQTPRYLIKTRGQQVTLSCSPISGHRSVSWYQQTPGQGLQFLFEYFSETQRNKGNFPGRFSGRQFSNSRSEMNVSTLELGDSALYLCASSLEGSNEQFFGPGTRLTVL.

The genes are TRBV7-9 and TRBJ1-5, with D tentatively TRBD1 (6 bases). Germline V CDR1 and CDR2: SEHNR, FQNEAQ (reference sequence). Trimming stripped 4 bases from V and 2 bases from J, with 6 bases between. The CDR3 sequence is 13 residues long. CDR3: CASSWTGNQPQHF. The CDR3 DNA is TGTGCCAGCAGCTGGACAGGCAATCAGCCCCAGCATTTT. The full variable domain, rest sourced from reference TRBV7-9 and TRBJ1-5, is DTGVSQNPRHKITKRGQNVTFRCDPISEHNRLYWYRQTLGQGPEFLTYFQNEAQLEKSRLLSDRFSAERPKGSFSTLEIQRTEQGDSAMYLCASSWTGNQPQHFGDGTRLSIL.

The genes are TRBV6-1 and TRBJ1-1; D is perhaps TRBD1 (5 bases). Germline-derived CDR1 and CDR2 are MNHNS and SASEGT. V was clipped by 4 bases and J by 6 bases, with 18 bases between them. This CDR3 is 15 amino acids long. The CDR3 DNA is TGTGCCAGCAGTGGTCCCAGGGTGGCGAATGCTGAAGCTTTCTTT. Translation gives CASSGPRVANAEAFF.

This clonotype occurred a few times. The chain joins TRBV7-8 to TRBJ2-5; the D gene could be TRBD1 or TRBD2 (5 bases each). There are 13 residues in the CDR3. Germline-derived CDR1 and CDR2 are SGHVS and FQNEAQ. V lost 4 bases and J 5 bases, leaving 11 bases between the germline ends. CDR3: CASSWDLRETQYF. The CDR3 region has the DNA TGTGCCAGCAGCTGGGACCTCCGGGAGACCCAGTACTTC.

This clonotype was picked up a small number of times. V and J are TRBV7-9 and TRBJ2-3, with 7 bases matching TRBD2. The CDR3 has 14 amino acids. CDR1 is SEHNR, CDR2 FQNEAQ, per germline (reference sequence). Germline trimming cut 1 base from V and 5 bases from J; bases unmatched to any gene: 3. CDR3 DNA sequence: TGTGCCAGCAGCTTAGTAGCGGGTGTAGATACGCAGTATTTT. This translates into CASSLVAGVDTQYF.

Only a few counts were recorded for this clonotype. V and J are TRBV12-3 or TRBV12-4 and TRBJ1-2; D ambiguous. The V gene lost 0 bases and the J gene lost 4 bases, with 12 bases spanning the gap. The CDR3 spans 15 residues. The CDR3 DNA reads TGTGCCAGCAGTTTAGCCCATGGGGATAGCTATGGCTACACCTTC. Amino acid sequence: CASSLAHGDSYGYTF.

This clonotype came up a few times. This chain uses TRBV29-1 with TRBJ2-5; the D is unclear. Germline-derived CDR1 and CDR2 are SQVTM and ANQGSEA. V gave up 6 bases and J gave up 0 bases, with 5 bases separating them. The CDR3 extends over 11 amino acids. CDR3: CSVGHQETQYF. The CDR3 DNA reads as TGCAGCGTAGGGCACCAAGAGACCCAGTACTTC. Filled out from reference TRBV29-1 and TRBJ2-5, the complete variable domain reads SAVISQKPSRDICQRGTSLTIQCQVDSQVTMMFWYRQQPGQSLTLIATANQGSEATYESGFVIDKFPISRPNLTFSTLTVSNMSPEDSSIYLCSVGHQETQYFGPGTRLLVL.

This chain links TRBV11-2 with TRBJ1-1; D is possibly TRBD1 (6 bases). Trimming cost V 3 bases and J 5 bases, with 19 bases left between them. The CDR3 runs to 16 residues. Germline values: CDR1 SGHAT, CDR2 FQNNGV. CDR3 sequence (DNA): TGTGCCAGCAGCTTGGGAACAGGGATAGATAGGACTGAAGCTTTCTTT. Its translation: CASSLGTGIDRTEAFF.

This chain uses TRBV7-2 with TRBJ2-3; 7 nucleotides line up with TRBD2. The germline CDR1 and CDR2 sequences are SGHTA and FQGNSA. The CDR3 totals 15 residues. After removal of 6 bases from V and 5 bases from J, the junction contained 11 bases not matched to a gene. The CDR3 DNA reads as TGTGCCAGCAGAAACGTTGGGAGCGGGAAAGATACGCAGTATTTT. This sequence encodes CASRNVGSGKDTQYF. Full variable domain (remainder filled in from reference TRBV7-2 and TRBJ2-3): GAGVSQSPSNKVTEKGKDVELRCDPISGHTALYWYRQSLGQGLEFLIYFQGNSAPDKSGLPSDRFSAERTGGSVSTLTIQRTQQEDSAVYLCASRNVGSGKDTQYFGPGTRLTVL.

V gene TRBV6-1 combines with J gene TRBJ1-1, with TRBD1 as a possible D gene (6 bases). This CDR3 has 13 amino acids. Germline V gene data show CDR1 as MNHNS and CDR2 as SASEGT. Trimming took off 8 bases at V and 4 bases at J, with 14 bases between the two ends. The CDR3 sequence is CASCQGYSTEAFF. The CDR3 DNA sequence: TGTGCCAGCTGCCAGGGGTACAGCACTGAAGCTTTCTTT.

This clonotype has more than one count but fewer than ten. The rearrangement links TRBV29-1 to TRBJ2-5; D is unclear. CDR3 size: 12 residues. CDR1 SQVTM and CDR2 ANQGSEA come from the germline V gene. Trimming shortened V by 7 bases and J by 4 bases, and 13 bases separated the two germline ends. The CDR3 is CSGAGLSETQYF. The DNA of the CDR3 is TGCAGCGGAGCTGGGTTGTCAGAGACCCAGTACTTC.

V is TRBV20-1 and J is TRBJ2-2, with 7 bases identical to TRBD2. The CDR3 is 14 residues long. CDR1 and CDR2 (germline): DFQATT, SNEGSKA (reference sequence). The CDR3, as DNA: TGCAGCGCAGCGGCGGGAGCAAACACCGGGGAGCTGTTTTTT. This codes for CSAAAGANTGELFF.

This clonotype was picked up a small number of times. The CDR3 DNA sequence: TGTGCCAGCAGTGACGGAGGGATGACCTTCTCTGGAAACACCATATATTTT. Its translation is CASSDGGMTFSGNTIYF. This rearrangement joins TRBV28 to TRBJ1-3; no reliable D call. The CDR3 is 17 amino acids. V was cut by 5 bases and J by 0 bases, with 17 bases left in between. Germline V CDR1 and CDR2: MDHEN, SYDVKM.

This clonotype appeared a few times. J is TRBJ2-2 and V is TRBV5-1; D remains ambiguous. V shed 3 bases and J shed 7 bases, with 7 bases lying between them. Germline CDR1 reads SGHRS; CDR2 reads YFSETQ. The CDR3 extends over 12 amino acids. CDR3 in amino acids: CASSSLHGELFF. Written as DNA, the CDR3 is TGCGCCAGCAGCTCTCTCCACGGGGAGCTGTTTTTT.

In its sample, this clonotype was seen a few times. The chain uses TRBV7-9 and TRBJ1-5; the D gene is possibly TRBD1 (5 bases). The CDR3 loop spans 14 amino acids. Trimming stripped 0 bases from V and 5 bases from J, with 8 bases between. Germline values: CDR1 SEHNR, CDR2 FQNEAQ (reference sequence). The CDR3 here is CASSLAGTYQPQHF. In DNA, the CDR3 is TGTGCCAGCAGCTTAGCAGGGACCTATCAGCCCCAGCATTTT.

The V gene is TRBV3-1, the J gene TRBJ2-1, with D possibly being TRBD2 (5 bases). There are 15 residues in the CDR3. Trimming pared 1 base from V and 2 bases from J, leaving 9 bases between. In germline, CDR1 is LGHDT, CDR2 YNNKEL (reference sequence). This CDR3 reads CASSQALLAYNEQFF. The DNA for the CDR3 is TGTGCCAGCAGCCAAGCGCTACTAGCCTACAATGAGCAGTTCTTC.

The rearrangement links TRBV4-1 to TRBJ2-5; no firm D call. The V end was cut by 0 bases, the J end by 5 bases, with 10 bases between. The CDR3 extends over 14 amino acids. Germline CDR1 MGHRA, CDR2 YSYEKL. This CDR3 reads CASSQDPDRETQYF. DNA for the CDR3: TGCGCCAGCAGCCAAGACCCGGATCGGGAGACCCAGTACTTC.